This T cell receptor beta chain was retrieved from a study of T cell responses to AZD1222 COVID-19 vaccine. This CDR3 region has 18 residues. The V segment lost 3 bases and the J segment 1 base; nucleotides outside the gene matches: 13. Per the germline V gene, CDR1 is KGHSH and CDR2 is LQKENI. TCRdb's table, derived via immunoSEQ multiplex PCR, lists solely in-frame clones and lacks some. The sample holds 150,000 to 200,000 clones; about 90% are singletons and the top ten take 2.5% to 3%. The V gene is TRBV18, the J gene TRBJ1-1, with 8 bases lining up with TRBD1. This receptor was identified in an adult in good health. The input for sequencing was peripheral blood, taken on day 0 of MenACWY control vaccination. CDR3 bases: TGTGCCAGCTCACCCCTCACACTTACGACAGGGGCGAACACTGAAGCTTTCTTT. Its translation: CASSPLTLTTGANTEAFF. Combining the CDR3 with reference TRBV18 and TRBJ1-1 gives the whole variable domain NAGVMQNPRHLVRRRGQEARLRCSPMKGHSHVYWYRQLPEEGLKFMVYLQKENIIDESGMPKERFSAEFPKEGPSILRIQQVVRGDSAAYFCASSPLTLTTGANTEAFFGQGTRLTVV.